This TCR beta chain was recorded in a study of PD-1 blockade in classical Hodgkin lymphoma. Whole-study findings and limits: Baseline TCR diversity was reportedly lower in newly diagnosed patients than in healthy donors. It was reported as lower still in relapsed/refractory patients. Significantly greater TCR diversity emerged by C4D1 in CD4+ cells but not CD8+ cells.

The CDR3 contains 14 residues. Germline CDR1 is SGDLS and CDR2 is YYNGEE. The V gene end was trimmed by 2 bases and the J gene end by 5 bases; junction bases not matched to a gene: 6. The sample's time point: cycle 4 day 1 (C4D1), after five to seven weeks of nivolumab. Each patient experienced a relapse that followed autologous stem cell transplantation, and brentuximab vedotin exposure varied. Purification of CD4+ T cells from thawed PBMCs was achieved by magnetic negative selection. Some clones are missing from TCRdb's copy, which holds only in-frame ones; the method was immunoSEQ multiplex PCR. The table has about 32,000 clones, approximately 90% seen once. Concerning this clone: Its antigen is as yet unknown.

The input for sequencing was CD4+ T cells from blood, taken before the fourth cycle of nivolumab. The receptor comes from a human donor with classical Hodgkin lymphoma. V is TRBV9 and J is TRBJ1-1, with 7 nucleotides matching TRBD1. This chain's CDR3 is CASSVRQGTTEAFF. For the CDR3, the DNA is TGTGCCAGCAGCGTCCGACAGGGAACGACTGAAGCTTTCTTT.